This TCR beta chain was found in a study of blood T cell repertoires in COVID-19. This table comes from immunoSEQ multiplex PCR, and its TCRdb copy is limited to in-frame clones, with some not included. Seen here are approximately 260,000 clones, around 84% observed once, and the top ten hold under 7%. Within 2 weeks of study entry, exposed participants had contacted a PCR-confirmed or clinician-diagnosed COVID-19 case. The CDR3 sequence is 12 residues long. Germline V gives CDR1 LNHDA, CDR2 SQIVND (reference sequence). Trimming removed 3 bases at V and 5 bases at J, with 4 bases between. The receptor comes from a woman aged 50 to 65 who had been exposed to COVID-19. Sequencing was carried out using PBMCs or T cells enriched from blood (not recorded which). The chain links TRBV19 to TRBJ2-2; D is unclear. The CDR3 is CASSIRTGELFF. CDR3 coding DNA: TGTGCCAGTAGTATCCGGACCGGGGAGCTGTTTTTT.